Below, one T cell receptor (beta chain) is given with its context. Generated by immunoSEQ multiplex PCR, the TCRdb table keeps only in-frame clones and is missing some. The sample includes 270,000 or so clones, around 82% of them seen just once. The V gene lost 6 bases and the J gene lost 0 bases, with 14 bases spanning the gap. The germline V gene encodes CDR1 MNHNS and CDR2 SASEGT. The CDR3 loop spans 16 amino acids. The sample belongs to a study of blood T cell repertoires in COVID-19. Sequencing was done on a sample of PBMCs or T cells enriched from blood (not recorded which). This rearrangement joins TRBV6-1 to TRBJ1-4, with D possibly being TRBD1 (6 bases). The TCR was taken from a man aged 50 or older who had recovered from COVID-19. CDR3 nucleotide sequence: TGTGCCAGCAGCGAATGGGAGGGGGCAACTAATGAAAAACTGTTTTTT. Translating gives CASSEWEGATNEKLFF.